The present TCR beta chain was sequenced within a study of monozygotic twins with inflammatory bowel disease. The authors used around 3,500 ng of total RNA per TCR library. TCRdb reprocessed the 5' RACE reads, keeping one entry per CDR3 protein, no DNA. The sample table includes just over 300,000 distinct CDR3 sequences. The clonotype comes from a human donor with ulcerative colitis or Crohn's disease, or a healthy co-twin of an affected twin (not recorded which). The sequencing input was blood.

This chain's CDR3 is CSARVNRGGEKLFF. V usage is TRBV20-1 and J usage is TRBJ1-4; TCRdb proposes TRBD1, but this gene call is untestable without DNA. Germline V CDR1 and CDR2: DFQATT, SNEGSKA (reference sequence). The CDR3 totals 14 residues.